Listed here are 23 T cell receptor beta chains from one sample, sequenced in a study of regulatory T cells in long-lasting Graves disease. Regarding time point: newly diagnosed GD, antithyroid drugs for less than 3 months. The TCR library was made from RNA extracted from PBMCs. iRepertoire HTBI primers and Arm-PCR of CDR3 regions built TCR beta libraries. Each CDR3 protein gets one entry after TCRdb re-called the multiplex PCR reads with MiXCR. The table shows a few hundred thousand distinct CDR3 sequences, with around 20% occurring only once. The specimen was peripheral blood mononuclear cells (PBMCs), collected at new diagnosis, from a patient treated with antithyroid drugs. The origin of the receptors is a female donor with Graves disease.

This clonotype was found a few times. Germline and junction disagree at one end, which may indicate a read error. The chain recombines TRBV20-1 with TRBJ2-7, with TRBD2 as a possible D gene (6 bases). This CDR3 is 14 amino acids long. Germline values: CDR1 DFQATT, CDR2 SNEGSKA (reference sequence). Here the CDR3 reads CSARGQRVPYEQYF. The CDR3 nucleotides read TGCAGTGCAAGAGGCCAGCGGGTCCCCTACGAGCAGTACTTC.

This clonotype was counted between two and nine times. A read error may explain this, as a much larger clone is one base away. The chain couples TRBV18 to TRBJ2-4, with D possibly TRBD1 on 5 matching bases. The last part of the DNA fits TRBJ2-5 better; the J call may be wrong. The germline V gene has CDR1 KGHSH and CDR2 LQKENI. The CDR3 is made up of 12 amino acids. CDR3: CASSSPGETQYF. The CDR3 DNA reads TGTGCCAGCTCATCACCAGGGGAGACCCAGTACTTC.

In this sample, this clonotype turned up many times. The chain uses TRBV20-1 and TRBJ1-2, with 7 nucleotides matching TRBD1. The germline CDR1 and CDR2 sequences are DFQATT and SNEGSKA (reference sequence). The CDR3 totals 12 residues. Losses at the gene ends were 4 bases for V and 4 bases for J; bases not matched to a gene: 3. Here the CDR3 DNA reads TGCAGTGCTACGGGACAGATCTATGGCTACACCTTC. It codes for CSATGQIYGYTF.

The chain combines TRBV28 with TRBJ2-7; D is unclear. V was trimmed by 6 bases and J by 1 base, leaving 13 bases between them. The CDR3 runs to 14 residues. CDR1 and CDR2 from the germline V gene are MDHEN and SYDVKM. Written as DNA, the CDR3 is TGTGCCAGCAGCCAAGAGGTCAGATCCTACGAGCAGTACTTC. Its translation: CASSQEVRSYEQYF.

Concerning this clonotype: A read error may be the cause here, since a much bigger clone is one base away. The gene calls are TRBV5-1 and TRBJ1-1; 8 nucleotides agree with TRBD1. This CDR3 has 15 residues. Germline trimming cut 1 base from V and 4 bases from J; bases unmatched to any gene: 6. CDR1 is SGHRS, CDR2 YFSETQ, per germline. The CDR3, as DNA: TGCGCCAGCAGCTTGCGGACAGGGCGAGTCACTGAAGCTTTCTTT. This codes for CASSLRTGRVTEAFF.

This clonotype was counted many times. This sequence joins TRBV6-5 and TRBJ2-2; D is ambiguous. With 4 bases removed from V and 7 bases from J, the gap between germline ends came to 16 bases. Germline CDR1 reads MNHEY; CDR2 reads SVGAGI. This CDR3 has 15 amino acids. The CDR3 is CASSLMAPRNGELFF. DNA of the CDR3: TGTGCCAGCAGTTTGATGGCCCCACGGAACGGGGAGCTGTTTTTT.

This clonotype was counted ten times or more. V gene TRBV7-3 combines with J gene TRBJ2-3, with 13 positions matching TRBD2. V dropped 5 bases and J dropped 5; count of bases not matched to a gene: 7. Germline V CDR1 and CDR2: SGHTA, FQGTGA. The CDR3 consists of 16 residues. The CDR3: CASSPGTSGALDTQYF. The CDR3 DNA sequence: TGTGCCAGCAGCCCCGGGACTAGCGGGGCCCTAGATACGCAGTATTTT.

The rearrangement joins TRBV5-1 to TRBJ1-1; D uncertain. The V gene's germline CDR1 is SGHRS and CDR2 YFSETQ. V lost 1 base, J lost 7 bases, and 17 bases lay in between. The CDR3 contains 15 residues. CDR3: CASSLFPDRVDEAFF. The CDR3 nucleotides read TGCGCCAGCAGCTTGTTTCCGGATAGGGTAGATGAAGCTTTCTTT.

This clonotype appeared many times. This sequence joins TRBV6-2 or TRBV6-3 and TRBJ2-1; 16 bases agree with TRBD2. Germline V CDR1 and CDR2: MNHEY, SVGEGT. There are 19 residues in the CDR3. J gave up 9 bases and V 5 bases, and 16 bases lay outside the gene matches. The CDR3: CASSQRPGLAGGPDGEQFF. The CDR3 region has the DNA TGTGCCAGCAGTCAAAGACCGGGACTAGCGGGAGGGCCCGACGGTGAGCAGTTCTTC.

The V gene is TRBV20-1, the J gene TRBJ2-1, with TRBD2 matching 11 bases. Germline lookup yields CDR1 DFQATT and CDR2 SNEGSKA (reference sequence). Trimming at V came to 5 bases and at J to 0 bases, leaving 3 bases not matched to a gene. The CDR3 consists of 15 residues. In DNA form, the CDR3 reads TGCAGTGCTGAGACTAGCGGGAACTCCTACAATGAGCAGTTCTTC. Translating gives CSAETSGNSYNEQFF.

This chain connects TRBV9 to TRBJ2-2; TRBD2 matches at 7 bases. CDR3 length: 18 residues. CDR1 and CDR2 from the germline V gene are SGDLS and YYNGEE. With V trimmed by 4 bases and J by 3 bases, 15 bases remained unmatched. In nucleotides, the CDR3 is TGTGCCAGCAGCCATCCGGGGCGGGAGTCCTGGTACACCGGGGAGCTGTTTTTT. Translation: CASSHPGRESWYTGELFF.

This clonotype was seen many times. This sequence joins TRBV18 and TRBJ1-1; 12 bases map to TRBD1. Germline-derived CDR1 and CDR2 are KGHSH and LQKENI. J was trimmed by 5 bases and V by 1 base; bases with no gene match: 8. The CDR3 has 17 residues. CDR3 protein: CASSPRPGTGGLTEAFF. CDR3 nucleotide sequence: TGTGCCAGCTCACCACGTCCCGGGACAGGGGGCTTGACTGAAGCTTTCTTT.

This rearrangement joins TRBV11-2 to TRBJ2-7; TRBD1 matches at 9 bases. With V trimmed by 7 bases and J by 0 bases, 4 bases remained unmatched. Germline-derived CDR1 and CDR2 are SGHAT and FQNNGV. The CDR3 sequence is 14 residues long. CDR3 sequence: CASIRDRVSYEQYF. In DNA, the CDR3 is TGTGCCAGCATCCGGGACAGGGTCTCCTACGAGCAGTACTTC.

V gene TRBV20-1 combines with J gene TRBJ2-7; 7 bases align to TRBD1. The CDR3 spans 14 residues. With 6 bases clipped from V and 1 base from J, the junction kept 9 bases outside the gene matches. Germline assignment: CDR1 DFQATT and CDR2 SNEGSKA (reference sequence). The CDR3 DNA reads TGCAGTGCGTGCGGACAGGAATCATCCTACGAGCAGTACTTC. The encoded protein is CSACGQESSYEQYF.

This clonotype was counted ten times or more. The chain links TRBV7-3 to TRBJ1-5; no definite D call. This CDR3 has 13 residues. Germline CDR1 reads SGHTA; CDR2 reads FQGTGA. V dropped 5 bases and J dropped 6 bases, with 11 bases sitting between them. CDR3 residues: CASSRSELQPQHF. The CDR3 DNA reads as TGTGCCAGCAGCAGGTCGGAACTTCAGCCCCAGCATTTT.

The chain joins TRBV7-2 to TRBJ2-2; 8 nucleotides agree with TRBD1. Germline V gene sequence: CDR1 SGHTA, CDR2 FQGNSA. This CDR3 contains 16 residues. J gave up 3 bases and V 6 bases, and 9 bases lay outside the gene matches. The CDR3 loop reads CASSPNQGAYTGELFF. The CDR3 DNA reads TGTGCCAGCAGTCCAAACCAGGGGGCGTACACCGGGGAGCTGTTTTTT.

V is TRBV7-3 and J is TRBJ2-7; TRBD1 matches at 10 bases. V was pared by 8 bases and J by 5 bases, with 9 bases of the junction left unmatched. The CDR3 has 14 amino acids. Per germline, CDR1 SGHTA and CDR2 FQGTGA. CDR3 protein: CASATGTGVDEQYF. The CDR3 nucleotides read TGTGCCAGCGCGACCGGGACAGGGGTTGACGAGCAGTACTTC. Supplemented by reference TRBV7-3 and TRBJ2-7, the full variable domain reads GAGVSQTPSNKVTEKGKYVELRCDPISGHTALYWYRQSLGQGPEFLIYFQGTGAADDSGLPNDRFFAVRPEGSVSTLKIQRTERGDSAVYLCASATGTGVDEQYFGPGTRLTVT.

This sequence joins TRBV6-1 and TRBJ1-1; 11 nucleotides agree with TRBD1. This CDR3 is 14 amino acids long. CDR1 is MNHNS and CDR2 is SASEGT in the germline V gene. Losses at the gene ends were 4 bases for V and 5 bases for J; bases not matched to a gene: 3. DNA of the CDR3: TGTGCCAGCAGTGTCCGGGACAGGGGGACTGAAGCTTTCTTT. Protein sequence: CASSVRDRGTEAFF.

J is TRBJ1-3 and V is TRBV19, with D unclear. There are 15 residues in the CDR3. Germline V gene sequence: CDR1 LNHDA, CDR2 SQIVND (reference sequence). The ends were cut back, 1 base at V and 4 bases at J, with 11 bases in the middle. CDR3 sequence reads: CASSIVGQSGNTIYF. The CDR3 DNA reads as TGTGCCAGTAGTATAGTCGGGCAGAGCGGAAACACCATATATTTT.

Worth noting for this clonotype: A far larger clone is one base from this, pointing to a likely read error. This sequence joins TRBV11-1 and TRBJ2-5; D is perhaps TRBD2 (6 bases). The end of the DNA is better explained by TRBJ2-7, so the J call may be wrong. CDR3 size: 16 residues. CDR1 is SGHAT and CDR2 is FQDESV in the germline V gene (reference sequence). CDR3 sequence: CASSRGGSRLSYEQYF. Here the CDR3 DNA reads TGTGCCAGCAGCAGGGGAGGTAGCCGTCTCAGTTACGAGCAGTACTTC.

This clonotype came up many times. This chain links TRBV7-9 with TRBJ2-3; D gene ambiguous. Germline V gene lookup returns CDR1 SEHNR and CDR2 FQNEAQ (reference sequence). Trimming removed 5 bases at V and 5 bases at J, with 11 bases between. CDR3 length: 13 residues. For the CDR3, the DNA is TGTGCCAGCAGCCTCTTACCTAAAGATACGCAGTATTTT. It specifies CASSLLPKDTQYF. Drawing the rest from reference TRBV7-9 and TRBJ2-3, the complete variable domain is DTGVSQNPRHKITKRGQNVTFRCDPISEHNRLYWYRQTLGQGPEFLTYFQNEAQLEKSRLLSDRFSAERPKGSFSTLEIQRTEQGDSAMYLCASSLLPKDTQYFGPGTRLTVL.

In its sample, this clonotype was seen many times. V gene TRBV5-5 combines with J gene TRBJ1-4; D remains ambiguous. V gave up 0 bases and J gave up 5 bases, with 8 bases separating them. CDR1 SGHKS and CDR2 YYEKEE come from the germline V gene (reference sequence). The CDR3 has 14 amino acids. The DNA for the CDR3 is TGTGCCAGCAGCTTGGCCTCTCGGAATGAAAAACTGTTTTTT. Translated: CASSLASRNEKLFF.

J is TRBJ2-1 and V is TRBV10-1, with 11 bases that match TRBD2. Per germline, CDR1 WNHNN and CDR2 SYGVQD (reference sequence). The CDR3 covers 15 residues. The ends lost 6 bases at V and 9 bases at J; junction bases unmatched: 10. CDR3 protein: CASSDYLGTSGEQFF. DNA of the CDR3: TGCGCCAGCAGCGATTACTTAGGGACTAGCGGTGAGCAGTTCTTC.